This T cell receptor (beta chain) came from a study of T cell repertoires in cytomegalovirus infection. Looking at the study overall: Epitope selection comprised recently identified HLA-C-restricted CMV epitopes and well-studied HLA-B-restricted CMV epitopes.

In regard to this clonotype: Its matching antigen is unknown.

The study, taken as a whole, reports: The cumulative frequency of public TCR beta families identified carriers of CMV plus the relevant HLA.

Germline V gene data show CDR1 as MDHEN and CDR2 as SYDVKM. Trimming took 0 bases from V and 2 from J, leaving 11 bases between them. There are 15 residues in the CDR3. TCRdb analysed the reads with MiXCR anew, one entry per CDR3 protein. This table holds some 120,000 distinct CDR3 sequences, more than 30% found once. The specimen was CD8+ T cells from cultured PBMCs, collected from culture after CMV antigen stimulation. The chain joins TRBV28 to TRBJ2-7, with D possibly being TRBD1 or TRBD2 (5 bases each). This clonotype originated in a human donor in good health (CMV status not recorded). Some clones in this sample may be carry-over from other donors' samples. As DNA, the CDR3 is TGTGCCAGCAGTTTATGGGGGGATTCGACCTACGAGCAGTACTTC. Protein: CASSLWGDSTYEQYF.